The subject of this entry is one T cell receptor beta chain. The data derive from a study of blood T cell repertoires in COVID-19. Participants came from fewer than 25 US areas, aged about 18 to 90 years. Clinical history as reported by participants underpinned cohort assignment. Original data processing: Amplifying reference gene primers gave estimates of nucleated cell counts. Assay used: immunoSEQ multiplex PCR; TCRdb lists only in-frame clones, some missing. V, J and clone size were drawn from that table, and D and trimming were deduced from the DNA. In the table there are 250,000 to 400,000 clones, around 87% of which are singletons. The CDR3 runs 14 residues. Germline V gene sequence: CDR1 MNHNS, CDR2 SASEGT. The germline V and J ends were trimmed by 4 bases and 6 bases, with 12 bases remaining between them.

The chain couples TRBV6-1 to TRBJ1-4, with a tentative D call TRBD1 (5 bases). The source of this sequence is a woman in her 30s who had recovered from COVID-19. The specimen was PBMCs or T cells enriched from blood (not recorded which). CDR3 sequence: CASSVSPGDEKLFF. CDR3 bases: TGTGCCAGCAGTGTGTCCCCGGGGGATGAAAAACTGTTTTTT.